The 12 T cell receptor beta chains reported below all come from one sample, sequenced in a study of vaccination effects on CD4 cells after COVID-19. Prior to sequencing, the ViraFEST assay stimulated PBMC with viral peptide pools, which expanded the antigen-specific CD4+ T cells. CD4+ T cells were isolated after around ten days of culture. The person had a PCR-confirmed SARS-CoV-2 infection during March to December 2020. Libraries were prepared by immunoSEQ multiplex PCR; TCRdb keeps only in-frame clonotypes and omits some of them. The sample shows 30,000 to 35,000 clones, about 72% of them seen only once. Their target antigens are unknown. Sequenced material: CD4+ T cells from PBMCs cultured with a peptide pool, taken before COVID-19 vaccination. The receptors were sampled from a human donor who had a prior SARS-CoV-2 infection.

The J gene is TRBJ1-6, the V gene TRBV6-6; D is possibly TRBD1 (6 bases). The V gene lost 11 bases and the J gene lost 10 bases, with 21 bases spanning the gap. This CDR3 contains 14 residues. The germline V gene has CDR1 MNHNY and CDR2 SVGAGI (reference sequence). CDR3 in DNA: TGTGCCGGCTCGGTAGGCAGGGGTAAATCACCCCTCCACTTT. This encodes CAGSVGRGKSPLHF.

J is TRBJ1-2 and V is TRBV7-2; 10 positions match TRBD1. The V gene end was trimmed by 5 bases and the J gene end by 5 bases; junction bases not matched to a gene: 8. The CDR3 runs to 15 residues. Germline assignment: CDR1 SGHTA and CDR2 FQGNSA. The CDR3 protein is CASSNRDRGYYGYTF. The CDR3 DNA sequence: TGTGCCAGCAGCAACCGGGACAGGGGATATTATGGCTACACCTTC.

The V call is TRBV19, the J call TRBJ2-2; 8 bases map to TRBD1. The trim removed 5 bases at V and 3 bases at J, leaving 11 bases unmatched. The CDR3 covers 17 residues. Looked up from germline, CDR1 is LNHDA and CDR2 is SQIVND (reference sequence). CDR3: CASSARGQGIHTGELFF. The CDR3 DNA reads as TGTGCCAGTAGTGCTAGAGGACAGGGCATACACACCGGGGAGCTGTTTTTT.

Written as DNA, the CDR3 is TGTGCCAGCAGTGTTTACGGCATCGTGAGTGAGCAGTTCTTC. This encodes CASSVYGIVSEQFF. V usage is TRBV27 and J usage is TRBJ2-1, with D hard to call. The CDR3 totals 14 residues. The V gene lost 5 bases and the J gene lost 9 bases, with 17 bases spanning the gap. Germline loops: CDR1 MNHEY, CDR2 SMNVEV (reference sequence).

J is TRBJ1-4 and V is TRBV19, with TRBD1 identical over 11 bases. Germline V gene data show CDR1 as LNHDA and CDR2 as SQIVND (reference sequence). After removal of 2 bases from V and 7 bases from J, the junction contained 9 bases not matched to a gene. The CDR3 has 17 residues. This CDR3 reads CASSITDRGRRGEKLFF. DNA for the CDR3: TGTGCCAGTAGTATAACGGACAGGGGGCGCCGCGGTGAAAAACTGTTTTTT.

This clone turned up a few times. The J gene is TRBJ1-3, the V gene TRBV5-1; D is unclear. V was pared by 3 bases and J by 0 bases, with 16 bases between. The CDR3 is 17 amino acids. Germline CDR1 is SGHRS and CDR2 is YFSETQ. The CDR3 coding sequence is TGCGCCAGCAGCTCCCAGGCCGGACGGGACTCTGGAAACACCATATATTTT. This encodes CASSSQAGRDSGNTIYF.

This chain connects TRBV7-2 to TRBJ1-5; D gene ambiguous. CDR1 and CDR2 (germline): SGHTA, FQGNSA. The CDR3 totals 15 residues. The germline V and J ends were trimmed by 0 bases and 2 bases, with 8 bases remaining between them. CDR3 protein: CASSLAGLRNQPQHF. In nucleotides, the CDR3 is TGTGCCAGCAGCTTAGCAGGGCTACGCAATCAGCCCCAGCATTTT.

This clone was seen more than once but under ten times. The J gene is TRBJ2-1, the V gene TRBV4-2; D remains unclear. Trimming pared 0 bases from V and 8 bases from J, leaving 14 bases between. The CDR3 extends over 15 amino acids. CDR1 and CDR2 from the germline V gene are LGHNA and YNFKEQ. DNA for the CDR3: TGTGCCAGCAGCCAAGATCATCTGCAACCGGATGAGCAGTTCTTC. It yields the protein CASSQDHLQPDEQFF.

The genes are TRBV2 and TRBJ2-3; D uncertain. The germline V and J ends were trimmed by 1 base and 3 bases, with 8 bases remaining between them. This CDR3 is built from 14 residues. Germline V gives CDR1 SNHLY, CDR2 FYNNEI. CDR3 in amino acids: CASSEVARTDTQYF. CDR3 DNA sequence: TGTGCCAGCAGTGAAGTGGCTCGGACAGATACGCAGTATTTT.

The rearrangement links TRBV29-1 to TRBJ2-1; D assignment may be TRBD1 or TRBD2 (5 bases each). CDR3 length: 15 amino acids. Germline CDR1 is SQVTM and CDR2 is ANQGSEA. V was clipped by 6 bases and J by 1 base, with 16 bases between them. In DNA form, the CDR3 reads TGCAGCGTCTTCGCTGGGACGAGATCCTACAATGAGCAGTTCTTC. This translates into CSVFAGTRSYNEQFF.

This clone showed up just a few times. The rearrangement joins TRBV30 to TRBJ2-2; 9 bases map to TRBD2. Trimming at V came to 4 bases and at J to 3 bases, leaving 3 bases not matched to a gene. Germline loops: CDR1 GTSNPN, CDR2 SVGIG (reference sequence). The CDR3 loop spans 14 amino acids. CDR3 sequence: CAWIAGVYTGELFF. DNA for the CDR3: TGTGCCTGGATAGCGGGGGTTTACACCGGGGAGCTGTTTTTT.

The rearrangement joins TRBV2 to TRBJ2-5, with 11 bases fitting TRBD1. After removal of 4 bases from V and 5 bases from J, the junction contained 15 bases not matched to a gene. The CDR3 totals 18 residues. Germline CDR1 and CDR2: SNHLY and FYNNEI. The CDR3 is CASSGRRGTGGAWETQYF. CDR3 sequence (DNA): TGTGCCAGCAGTGGGAGGCGAGGGACAGGGGGAGCGTGGGAGACCCAGTACTTC.